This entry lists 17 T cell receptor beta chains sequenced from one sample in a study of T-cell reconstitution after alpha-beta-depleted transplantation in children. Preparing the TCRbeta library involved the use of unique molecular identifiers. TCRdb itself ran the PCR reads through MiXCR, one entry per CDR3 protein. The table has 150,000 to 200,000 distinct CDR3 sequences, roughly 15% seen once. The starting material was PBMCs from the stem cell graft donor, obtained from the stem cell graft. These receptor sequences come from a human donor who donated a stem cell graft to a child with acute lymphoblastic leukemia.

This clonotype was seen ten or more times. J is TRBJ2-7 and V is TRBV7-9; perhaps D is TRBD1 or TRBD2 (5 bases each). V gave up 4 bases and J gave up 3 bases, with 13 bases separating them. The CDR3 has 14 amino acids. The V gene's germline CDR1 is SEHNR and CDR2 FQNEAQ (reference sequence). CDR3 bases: TGTGCCAGCAGCTCCGGGACGGTGAACTACGAGCAGTACTTC. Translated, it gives CASSSGTVNYEQYF.

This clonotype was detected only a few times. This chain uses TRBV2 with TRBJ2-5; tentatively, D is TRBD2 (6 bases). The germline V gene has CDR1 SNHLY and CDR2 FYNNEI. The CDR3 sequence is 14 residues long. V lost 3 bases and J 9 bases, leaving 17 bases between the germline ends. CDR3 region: CASSEEGSRGAQYF. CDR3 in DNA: TGTGCCAGCAGTGAGGAGGGCAGCCGAGGGGCCCAGTACTTC.

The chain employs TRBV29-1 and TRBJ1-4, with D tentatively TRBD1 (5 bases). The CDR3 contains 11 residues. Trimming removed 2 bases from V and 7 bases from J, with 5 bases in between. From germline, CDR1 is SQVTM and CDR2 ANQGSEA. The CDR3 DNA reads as TGCAGCGTTGAAACAGGTGAAAAACTGTTTTTT. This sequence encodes CSVETGEKLFF.

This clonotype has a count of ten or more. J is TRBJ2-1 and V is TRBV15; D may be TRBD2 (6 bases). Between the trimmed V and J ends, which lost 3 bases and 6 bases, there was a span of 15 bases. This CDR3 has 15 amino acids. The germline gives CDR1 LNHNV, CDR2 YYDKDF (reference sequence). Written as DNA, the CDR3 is TGTGCCACCAGCAGCAATGCCGGGAGCCGCAATGAGCAGTTCTTC. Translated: CATSSNAGSRNEQFF.

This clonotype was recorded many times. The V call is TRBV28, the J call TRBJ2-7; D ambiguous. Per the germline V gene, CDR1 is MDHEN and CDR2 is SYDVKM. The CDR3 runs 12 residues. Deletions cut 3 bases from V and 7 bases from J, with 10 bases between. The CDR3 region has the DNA TGTGCCAGCAGTTTGAGTGGAGCTGAGCAGTACTTC. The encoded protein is CASSLSGAEQYF.

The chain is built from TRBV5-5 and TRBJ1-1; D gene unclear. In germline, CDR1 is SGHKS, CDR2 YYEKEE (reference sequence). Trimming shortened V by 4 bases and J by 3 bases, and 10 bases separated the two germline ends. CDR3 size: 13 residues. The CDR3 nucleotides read TGTGCCAGCAGCGGCCAGCTGTACACTGAAGCTTTCTTT. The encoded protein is CASSGQLYTEAFF.

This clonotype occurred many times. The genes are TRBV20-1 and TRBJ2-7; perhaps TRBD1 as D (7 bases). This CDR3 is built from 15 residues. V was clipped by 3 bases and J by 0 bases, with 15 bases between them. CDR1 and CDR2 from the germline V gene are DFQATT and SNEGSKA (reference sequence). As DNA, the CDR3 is TGCAGTGCTAGTGAGGGGGCGGGGAGCTCCTACGAGCAGTACTTC. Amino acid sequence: CSASEGAGSSYEQYF.

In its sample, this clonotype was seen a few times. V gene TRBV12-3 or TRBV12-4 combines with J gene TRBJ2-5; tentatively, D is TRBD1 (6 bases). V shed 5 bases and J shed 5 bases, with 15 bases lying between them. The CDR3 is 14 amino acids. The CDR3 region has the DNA TGTGCCAGCAGTACCAGGACAGAGGGGGAGACCCAGTACTTC. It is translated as CASSTRTEGETQYF.

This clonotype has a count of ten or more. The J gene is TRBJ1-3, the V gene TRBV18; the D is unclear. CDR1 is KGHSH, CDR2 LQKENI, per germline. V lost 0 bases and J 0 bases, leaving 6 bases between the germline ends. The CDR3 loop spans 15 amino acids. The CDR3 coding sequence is TGTGCCAGCTCACCACCGACACTCTCTGGAAACACCATATATTTT. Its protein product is CASSPPTLSGNTIYF.

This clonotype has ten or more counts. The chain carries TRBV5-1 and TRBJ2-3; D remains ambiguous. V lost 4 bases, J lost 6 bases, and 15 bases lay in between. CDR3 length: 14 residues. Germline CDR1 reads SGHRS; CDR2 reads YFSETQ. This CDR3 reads CASSSTIMKDTQYF. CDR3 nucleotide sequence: TGCGCCAGCAGCAGCACCATCATGAAGGATACGCAGTATTTT.

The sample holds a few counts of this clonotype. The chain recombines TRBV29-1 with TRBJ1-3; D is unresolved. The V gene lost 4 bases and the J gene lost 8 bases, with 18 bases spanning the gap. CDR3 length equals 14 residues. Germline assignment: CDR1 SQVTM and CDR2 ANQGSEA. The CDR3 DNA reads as TGCAGCGTTGGACGGCAGCCTTCACGGTACACCATATATTTT. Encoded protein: CSVGRQPSRYTIYF.

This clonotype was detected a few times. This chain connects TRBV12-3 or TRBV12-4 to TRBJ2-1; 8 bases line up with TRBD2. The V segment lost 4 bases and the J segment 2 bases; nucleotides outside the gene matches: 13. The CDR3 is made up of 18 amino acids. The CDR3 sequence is CASSSKGRSGTTYNEQFF. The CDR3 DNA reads TGTGCCAGCAGTTCTAAGGGGCGTAGCGGGACCACCTACAATGAGCAGTTCTTC.

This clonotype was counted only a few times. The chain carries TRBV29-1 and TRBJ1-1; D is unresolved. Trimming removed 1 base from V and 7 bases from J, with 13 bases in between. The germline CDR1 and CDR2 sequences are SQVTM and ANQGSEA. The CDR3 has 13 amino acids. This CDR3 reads CSVEGGRYYEAFF. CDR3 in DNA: TGCAGCGTTGAAGGGGGTAGATACTATGAAGCTTTCTTT. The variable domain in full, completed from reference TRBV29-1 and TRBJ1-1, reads SAVISQKPSRDICQRGTSLTIQCQVDSQVTMMFWYRQQPGQSLTLIATANQGSEATYESGFVIDKFPISRPNLTFSTLTVSNMSPEDSSIYLCSVEGGRYYEAFFGQGTRLTVV.

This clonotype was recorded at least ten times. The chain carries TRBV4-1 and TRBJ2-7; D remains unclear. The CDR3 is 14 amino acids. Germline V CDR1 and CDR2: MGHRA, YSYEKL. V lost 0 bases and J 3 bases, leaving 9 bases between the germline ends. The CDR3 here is CASSQDLQDYEQYF. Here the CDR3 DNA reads TGCGCCAGCAGCCAAGATCTTCAAGACTACGAGCAGTACTTC.

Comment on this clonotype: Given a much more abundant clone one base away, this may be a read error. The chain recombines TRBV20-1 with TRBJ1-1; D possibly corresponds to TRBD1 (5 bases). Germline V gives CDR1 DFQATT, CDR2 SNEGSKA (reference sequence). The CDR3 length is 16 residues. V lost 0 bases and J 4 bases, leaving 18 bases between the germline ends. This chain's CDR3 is CSARDVQDMEGTEAFF. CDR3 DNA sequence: TGCAGTGCTAGAGACGTACAGGACATGGAAGGCACTGAAGCTTTCTTT.

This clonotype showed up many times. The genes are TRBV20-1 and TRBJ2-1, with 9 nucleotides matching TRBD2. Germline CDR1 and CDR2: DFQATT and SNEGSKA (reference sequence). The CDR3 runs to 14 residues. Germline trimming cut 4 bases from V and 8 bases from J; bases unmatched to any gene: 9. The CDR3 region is CSAIAGAARDEQFF. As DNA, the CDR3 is TGCAGTGCTATAGCGGGAGCCGCTCGAGATGAGCAGTTCTTC.

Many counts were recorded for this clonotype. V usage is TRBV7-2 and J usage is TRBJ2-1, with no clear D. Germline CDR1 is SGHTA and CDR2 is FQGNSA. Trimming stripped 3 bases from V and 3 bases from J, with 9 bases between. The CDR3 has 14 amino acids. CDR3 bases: TGTGCCAGCAGCTTCGCTTTTAACTACAATGAGCAGTTCTTC. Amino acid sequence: CASSFAFNYNEQFF.